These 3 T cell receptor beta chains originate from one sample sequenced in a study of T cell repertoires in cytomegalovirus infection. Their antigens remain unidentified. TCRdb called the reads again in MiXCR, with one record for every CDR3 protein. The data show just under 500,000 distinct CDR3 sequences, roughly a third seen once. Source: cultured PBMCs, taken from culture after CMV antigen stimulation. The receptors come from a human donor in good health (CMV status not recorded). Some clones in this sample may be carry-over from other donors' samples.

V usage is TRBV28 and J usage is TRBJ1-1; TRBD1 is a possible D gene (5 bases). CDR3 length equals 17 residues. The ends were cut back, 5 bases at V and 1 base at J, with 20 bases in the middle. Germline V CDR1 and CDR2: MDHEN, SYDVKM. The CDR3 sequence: CASSTLGVQSPNTEAFF. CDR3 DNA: TGTGCCAGCAGTACTTTGGGGGTACAGAGCCCGAACACTGAAGCTTTCTTT.

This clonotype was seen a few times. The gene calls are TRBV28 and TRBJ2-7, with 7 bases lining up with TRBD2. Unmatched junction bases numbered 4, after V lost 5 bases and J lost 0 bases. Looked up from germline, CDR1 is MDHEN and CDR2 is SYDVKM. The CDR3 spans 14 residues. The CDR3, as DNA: TGTGCCAGCAGTCCCGGCGGGAGCTCCTACGAGCAGTACGTC. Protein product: CASSPGGSSYEQYV.

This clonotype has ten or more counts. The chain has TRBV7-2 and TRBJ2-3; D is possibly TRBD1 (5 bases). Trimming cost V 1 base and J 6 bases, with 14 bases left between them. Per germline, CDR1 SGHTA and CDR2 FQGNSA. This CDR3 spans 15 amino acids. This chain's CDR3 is CASSLEGYREDTQYF. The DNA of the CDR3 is TGTGCCAGCAGCTTAGAGGGGTACCGCGAGGATACGCAGTATTTT. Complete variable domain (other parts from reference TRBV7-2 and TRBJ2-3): GAGVSQSPSNKVTEKGKDVELRCDPISGHTALYWYRQSLGQGLEFLIYFQGNSAPDKSGLPSDRFSAERTGGSVSTLTIQRTQQEDSAVYLCASSLEGYREDTQYFGPGTRLTVL.